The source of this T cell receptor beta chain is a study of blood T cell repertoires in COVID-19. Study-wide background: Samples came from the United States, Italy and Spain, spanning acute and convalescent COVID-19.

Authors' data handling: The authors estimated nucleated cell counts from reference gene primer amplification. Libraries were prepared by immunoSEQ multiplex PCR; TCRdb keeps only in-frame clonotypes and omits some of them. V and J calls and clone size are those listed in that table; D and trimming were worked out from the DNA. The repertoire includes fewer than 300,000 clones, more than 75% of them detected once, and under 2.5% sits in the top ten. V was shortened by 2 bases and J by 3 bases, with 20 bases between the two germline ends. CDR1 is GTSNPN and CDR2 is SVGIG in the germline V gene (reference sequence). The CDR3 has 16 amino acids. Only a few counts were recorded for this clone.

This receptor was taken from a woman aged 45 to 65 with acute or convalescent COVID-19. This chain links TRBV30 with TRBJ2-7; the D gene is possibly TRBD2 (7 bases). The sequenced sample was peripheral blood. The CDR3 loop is CAWSIDTGRVGYEQYF. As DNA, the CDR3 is TGTGCCTGGAGTATCGATACAGGGAGGGTCGGCTACGAGCAGTACTTC.